This T cell receptor beta chain is from a study of T cells in localized non-small cell lung cancer. Sequencing used immunoSEQ multiplex PCR; TCRdb keeps in-frame clones, though not all of them. The data contain over a thousand clones, about 20% of them seen just once; the ten biggest clones take up roughly a fifth. Germline V lookup: CDR1 SGHNT, CDR2 YENEEA. With 4 bases clipped from V and 7 bases from J, the junction kept 1 base outside the gene matches. CDR3 length: 14 residues. In this sample, this clone is medium-sized. The receptor was isolated from a female donor of 60 years or more with stage II squamous cell lung carcinoma. Here the sequenced sample was lung tumor tissue, taken before any cancer treatment. The chain combines TRBV11-3 with TRBJ2-7, with TRBD2 identical over 16 bases. CDR3 sequence: CASSWGLAGGEQYF. The CDR3 DNA reads TGTGCCAGCAGCTGGGGACTAGCGGGAGGGGAGCAGTACTTC.